These T cell receptor beta chains were read from a single sample in a study of cytomegalovirus exposure and HLA in healthy donors. Produced via immunoSEQ multiplex PCR; TCRdb's table is partial and in-frame only. This sample has under 140,000 clones; roughly nine tenths occur once, and the top ten carry 1.5% to 2%. Sequencing used PBMCs. All receptors derive from a young woman in good health and CMV-seronegative. Each CDR3 is given without its conserved first and last residue.

CDR3 protein	V gene
ASRPNTGILIIQY	TRBV28
ASSLTGDDTEAF	TRBV7-8
SVEEGLAGGNEQF	TRBV29-1
ASSLGTGTTEAF	TRBV5-1
ASSSPRGYSGANVLT	TRBV5-1
AWTRTGGVETNEKLF	TRBV30
ASSRGEQETQY	TRBV2
ARSFSRVRDRALETEAF	TRBV7-5
ASSQPNNEQF	TRBV4-3
AISESWTGKNTEAF	TRBV10-3
ASSLDRLAGGTQY	TRBV5-4
ASSLHIGTGNQETQY	TRBV4-2
ASSDRAGRLSEQY	TRBV10-1
ASSLRAGGGDTQY	TRBV13
ASGSDYEQF	TRBV2
ASSQYQWGLQETQY	TRBV18
ASSERNTEAF	TRBV6-1
ASSSGLDTGELF	TRBV6-4